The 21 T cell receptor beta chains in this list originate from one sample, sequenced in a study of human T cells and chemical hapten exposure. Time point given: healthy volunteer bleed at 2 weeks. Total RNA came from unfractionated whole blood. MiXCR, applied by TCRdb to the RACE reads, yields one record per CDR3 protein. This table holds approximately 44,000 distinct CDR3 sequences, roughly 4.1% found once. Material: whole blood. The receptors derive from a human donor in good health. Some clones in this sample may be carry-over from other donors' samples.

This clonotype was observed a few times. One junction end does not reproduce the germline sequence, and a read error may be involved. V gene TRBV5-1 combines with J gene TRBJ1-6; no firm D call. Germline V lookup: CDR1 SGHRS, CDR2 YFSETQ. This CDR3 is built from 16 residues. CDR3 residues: CASSLAGGPYISPLHF. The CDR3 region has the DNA TGCGCCAGCAGCTTGGCCGGAGGGCCCTATATTTCACCCCTCCACTTT.

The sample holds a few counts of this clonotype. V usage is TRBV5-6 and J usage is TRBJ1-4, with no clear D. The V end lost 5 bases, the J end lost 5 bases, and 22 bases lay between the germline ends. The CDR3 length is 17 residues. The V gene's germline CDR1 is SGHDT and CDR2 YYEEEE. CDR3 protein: CASRIGSLSQGNEKLFF. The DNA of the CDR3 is TGTGCCAGCAGGATAGGCAGCCTATCCCAAGGGAATGAAAAACTGTTTTTT.

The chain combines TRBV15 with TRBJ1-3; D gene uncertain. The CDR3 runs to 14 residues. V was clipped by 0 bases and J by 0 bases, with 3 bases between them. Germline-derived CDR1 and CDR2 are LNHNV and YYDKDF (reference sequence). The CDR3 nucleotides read TGTGCCACCAGCAGAGACTCCTCTGGAAACACCATATATTTT. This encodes CATSRDSSGNTIYF.

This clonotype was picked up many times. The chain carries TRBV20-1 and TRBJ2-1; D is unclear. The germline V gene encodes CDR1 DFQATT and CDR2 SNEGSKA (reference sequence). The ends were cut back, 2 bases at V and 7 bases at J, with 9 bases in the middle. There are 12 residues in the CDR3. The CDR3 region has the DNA TGCAGTGCTAGATCCTTTGAAAATGAGCAGTTCTTC. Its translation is CSARSFENEQFF.

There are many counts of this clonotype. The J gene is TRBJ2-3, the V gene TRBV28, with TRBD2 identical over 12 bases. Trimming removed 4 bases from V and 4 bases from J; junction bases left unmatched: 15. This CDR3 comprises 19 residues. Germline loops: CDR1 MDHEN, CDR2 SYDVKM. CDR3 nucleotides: TGTGCCAGCAGTTCTCAACCTCTACCACTAGCGGGAGGACCAGATACGCAGTATTTT. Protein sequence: CASSSQPLPLAGGPDTQYF.

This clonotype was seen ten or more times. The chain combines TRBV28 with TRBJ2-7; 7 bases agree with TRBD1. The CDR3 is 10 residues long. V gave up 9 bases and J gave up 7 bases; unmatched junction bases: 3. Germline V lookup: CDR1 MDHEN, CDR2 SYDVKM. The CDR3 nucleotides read TGTGCCAGTAGCAGGGGGGAGCAGTACTTC. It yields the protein CASSRGEQYF.

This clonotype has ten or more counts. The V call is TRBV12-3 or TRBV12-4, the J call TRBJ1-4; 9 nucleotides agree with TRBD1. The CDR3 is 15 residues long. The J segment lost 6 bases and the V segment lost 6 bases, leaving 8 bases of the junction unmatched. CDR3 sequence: CASSPLGQGDEKLFF. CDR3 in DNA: TGTGCCAGCAGCCCTTTGGGACAGGGAGATGAAAAACTGTTTTTT.

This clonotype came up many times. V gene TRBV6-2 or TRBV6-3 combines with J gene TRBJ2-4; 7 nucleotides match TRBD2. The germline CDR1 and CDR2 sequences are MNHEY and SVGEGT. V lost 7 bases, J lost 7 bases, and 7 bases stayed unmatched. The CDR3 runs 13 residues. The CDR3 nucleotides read TGTGCCAGCACACGGGGGGTAGCGAACATTCAGTACTTC. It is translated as CASTRGVANIQYF.

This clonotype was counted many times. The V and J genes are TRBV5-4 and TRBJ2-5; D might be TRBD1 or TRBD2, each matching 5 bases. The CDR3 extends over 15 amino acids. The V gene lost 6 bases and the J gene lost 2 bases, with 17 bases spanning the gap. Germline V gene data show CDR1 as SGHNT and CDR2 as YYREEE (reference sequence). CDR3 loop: CASNKGFERQETQYF. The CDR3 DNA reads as TGTGCCAGCAACAAGGGGTTTGAGCGGCAAGAGACCCAGTACTTC.

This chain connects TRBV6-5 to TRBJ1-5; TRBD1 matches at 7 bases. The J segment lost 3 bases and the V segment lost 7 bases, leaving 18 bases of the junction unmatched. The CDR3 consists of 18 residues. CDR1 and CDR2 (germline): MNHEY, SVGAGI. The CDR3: CASIKGPGQGGSNQPQHF. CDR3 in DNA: TGTGCCAGCATCAAGGGGCCAGGGCAGGGGGGGTCCAATCAGCCCCAGCATTTT.

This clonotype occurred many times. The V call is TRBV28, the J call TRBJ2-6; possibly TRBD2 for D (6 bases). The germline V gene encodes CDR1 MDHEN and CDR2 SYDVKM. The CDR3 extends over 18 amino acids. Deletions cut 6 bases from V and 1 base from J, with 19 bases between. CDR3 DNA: TGTGCCAGCAGCCTTATAGGAGGGATAGGGTCTGGGGCCAACGTCCTGACTTTC. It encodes CASSLIGGIGSGANVLTF.

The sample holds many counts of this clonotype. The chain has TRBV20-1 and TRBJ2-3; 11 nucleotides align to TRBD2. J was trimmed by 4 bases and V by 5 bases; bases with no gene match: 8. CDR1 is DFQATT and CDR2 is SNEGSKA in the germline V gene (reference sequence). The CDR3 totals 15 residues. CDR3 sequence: CSAPRSGRDPDTQYF. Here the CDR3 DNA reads TGCAGTGCTCCTCGTAGCGGGAGGGACCCAGATACGCAGTATTTT.

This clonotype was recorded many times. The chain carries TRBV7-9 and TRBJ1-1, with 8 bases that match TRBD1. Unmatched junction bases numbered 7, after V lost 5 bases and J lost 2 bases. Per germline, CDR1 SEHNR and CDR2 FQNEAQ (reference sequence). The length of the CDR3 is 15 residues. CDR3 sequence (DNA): TGTGCCAGCAGCCCATATGACAGGGGAAACACTGAAGCTTTCTTT. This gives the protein CASSPYDRGNTEAFF.

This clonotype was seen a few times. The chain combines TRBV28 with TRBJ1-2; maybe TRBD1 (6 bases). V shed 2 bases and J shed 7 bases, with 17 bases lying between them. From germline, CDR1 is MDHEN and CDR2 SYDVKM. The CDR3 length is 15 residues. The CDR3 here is CASSLLQRGISGYTF. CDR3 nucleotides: TGTGCCAGCAGTTTACTCCAGAGGGGGATAAGTGGCTACACCTTC.

Written as DNA, the CDR3 is TGTGCCAGCTCACCACGAACAGATCCCAGGACCGGGGAGCTGTTTTTT. It yields the protein CASSPRTDPRTGELFF. This chain uses TRBV18 with TRBJ2-2; D uncertain. The CDR3 loop spans 16 amino acids. Between the trimmed V and J ends, which lost 1 base and 5 bases, there was a span of 14 bases. The germline CDR1 and CDR2 sequences are KGHSH and LQKENI.

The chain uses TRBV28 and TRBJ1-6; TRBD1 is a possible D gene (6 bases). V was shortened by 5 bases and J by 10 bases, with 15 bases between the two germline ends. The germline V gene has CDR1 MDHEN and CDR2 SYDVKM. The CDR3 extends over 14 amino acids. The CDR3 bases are TGTGCCAGCAGTCTCACAGGGACGGGCTCACCCCTCCACTTT. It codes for CASSLTGTGSPLHF.

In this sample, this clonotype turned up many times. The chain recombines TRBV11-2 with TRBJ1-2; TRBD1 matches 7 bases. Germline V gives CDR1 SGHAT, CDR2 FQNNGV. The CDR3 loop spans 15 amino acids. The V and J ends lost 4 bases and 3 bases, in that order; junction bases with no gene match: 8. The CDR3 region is CASSSLRGPDYGYTF. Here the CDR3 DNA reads TGTGCCAGCAGCTCTCTAAGGGGGCCGGACTATGGCTACACCTTC.

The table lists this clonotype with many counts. CDR3 in DNA: TGTGCCAGCAGTTCTTCCGGGACAGGTACCCCTTATGAAGCTTTCTTT. It specifies CASSSSGTGTPYEAFF. The chain links TRBV11-3 to TRBJ1-1; 8 nucleotides align to TRBD1. The CDR3 has 16 amino acids. Looked up from germline, CDR1 is SGHNT and CDR2 is YENEEA. V was clipped by 6 bases and J by 7 bases; unmatched bases: 16.

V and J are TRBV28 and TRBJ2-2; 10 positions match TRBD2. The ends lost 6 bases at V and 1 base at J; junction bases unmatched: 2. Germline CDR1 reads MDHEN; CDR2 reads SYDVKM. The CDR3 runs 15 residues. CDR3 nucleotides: TGTGCCAGCAGCTTAGCGGGAGGGAACACCGGGGAGCTGTTTTTT. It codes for CASSLAGGNTGELFF.

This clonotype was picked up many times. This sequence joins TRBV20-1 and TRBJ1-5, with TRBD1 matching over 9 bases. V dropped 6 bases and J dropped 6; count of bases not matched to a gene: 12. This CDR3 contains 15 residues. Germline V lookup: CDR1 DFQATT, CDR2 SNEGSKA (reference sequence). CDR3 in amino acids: CSASRQGEGRQPQHF. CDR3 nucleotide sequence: TGCAGTGCGTCACGACAGGGGGAGGGACGTCAGCCCCAGCATTTT.

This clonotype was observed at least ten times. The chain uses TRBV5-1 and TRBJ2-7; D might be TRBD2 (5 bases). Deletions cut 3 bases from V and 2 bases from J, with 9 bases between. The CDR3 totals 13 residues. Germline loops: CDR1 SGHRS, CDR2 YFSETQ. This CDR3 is CASSSSGAYEQYF. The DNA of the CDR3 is TGCGCCAGCAGCTCGAGCGGCGCCTACGAGCAGTACTTC.